This paragraph reports one T cell receptor beta chain. Its antigen remains unknown. The table came from immunoSEQ multiplex PCR; TCRdb's copy has only in-frame clones and leaves some out. Here the sample spans about 170,000 clones, approximately 90% being singletons. This sample was included in a study of radiation and T cells in renal cell carcinoma. Notes on the study in general: From baseline, blood top tumor clonotypes peaked at 2 weeks post-radiation.

The ends lost 7 bases at V and 3 bases at J; junction bases unmatched: 6. From germline, CDR1 is SGHVS and CDR2 FQNEAQ. The CDR3 is made up of 13 amino acids. Time point: blood 4 weeks post-SBRT, at nephrectomy. The treatment is: 15 Gy SBRT to primary tumor, nephrectomy 4 weeks later. Nephrectomy followed 15 Gy stereotactic body radiation by 4 weeks. The source of this sequence is a woman aged 45 to 65 with renal cell carcinoma. The rearrangement links TRBV7-8 to TRBJ2-7; 7 nucleotides match TRBD1. Source: blood, taken from a patient whose treatment included radiotherapy and nephrectomy. The CDR3 DNA reads TGTGCCAGCATCGACAGGGCGGGCTACGAGCAGTACTTC. This codes for CASIDRAGYEQYF.